These 29 T cell receptor beta chains originate from one sample sequenced in a study of cytomegalovirus exposure and HLA in healthy donors. Researchers ran the PCR with 60 Vbeta and 13 Jbeta primers. TCRdb keeps only in-frame clones here, not all; method: immunoSEQ multiplex PCR. The sample records more than 85,000 clones, about 12% being singletons. Source material: PBMCs. The receptors were gathered from a man between 35 and 55 years old in good health and CMV-seropositive.

The chain is built from TRBV5-5 and TRBJ1-1; no clear D gene. In germline, CDR1 is SGHKS, CDR2 YYEKEE (reference sequence). The V end was cut by 0 bases, the J end by 7 bases, with 10 bases between. This CDR3 has 13 amino acids. The CDR3 reads CASSLDSGIEAFF. CDR3 coding DNA: TGTGCCAGCAGCTTGGATTCGGGGATTGAAGCTTTCTTT.

This chain connects TRBV19 to TRBJ1-1; no clear D gene. CDR1 and CDR2 from the germline V gene are LNHDA and SQIVND (reference sequence). With 3 bases removed from V and 0 bases from J, the gap between germline ends came to 8 bases. This CDR3 comprises 14 residues. The CDR3, as DNA: TGTGCCAGTAGTATGGTCAACATGAACACTGAAGCTTTCTTT. It specifies CASSMVNMNTEAFF.

The genes are TRBV14 and TRBJ2-4, with D perhaps matching TRBD2 (6 bases). Germline values: CDR1 SGHDN, CDR2 FVKESK. The CDR3 loop spans 17 amino acids. With 2 bases removed from V and 0 bases from J, the gap between germline ends came to 14 bases. CDR3 sequence reads: CASSQRWGTLAKNIQYF. CDR3 sequence (DNA): TGTGCCAGCAGCCAAAGATGGGGGACTCTAGCCAAAAACATTCAGTACTTC.

This clone has more than one count but fewer than ten. This chain connects TRBV5-1 to TRBJ2-1; 9 positions agree with TRBD1. Trimming cost V 0 bases and J 5 bases; bases outside gene matches: 6. In germline, CDR1 is SGHRS, CDR2 YFSETQ. The length of the CDR3 is 16 residues. The DNA for the CDR3 is TGCGCCAGCAGCTTGGCACAGGGGGCGAAGAACAATGAGCAGTTCTTC. It specifies CASSLAQGAKNNEQFF.

This clone was counted between two and nine times. The rearrangement joins TRBV5-1 to TRBJ2-1, with no clear D. Germline values: CDR1 SGHRS, CDR2 YFSETQ. V was trimmed by 4 bases and J by 8 bases, leaving 7 bases between them. This CDR3 spans 11 amino acids. The CDR3 sequence: CASSAAHEQFF. CDR3 nucleotide sequence: TGCGCCAGCAGCGCGGCACATGAGCAGTTCTTC.

The chain's CDR3 is CASSLSGGGGETQYF. CDR3 bases: TGTGCCAGCAGTTTATCAGGGGGAGGAGGAGAGACCCAGTACTTC. The chain uses TRBV28 and TRBJ2-5, with D tentatively TRBD1 (7 bases). Germline loops: CDR1 MDHEN, CDR2 SYDVKM. This CDR3 region has 15 residues. V was pared by 1 base and J by 4 bases, with 13 bases between.

This clone showed up just a few times. The genes are TRBV7-2 and TRBJ2-1, with 7 bases that match TRBD1. CDR3 length: 13 residues. Germline CDR1 reads SGHTA; CDR2 reads FQGNSA. The junction had 3 bases not matched to a gene; V was cut back by 3 bases and J by 7 bases. The CDR3 sequence: CASSLRRGNEQFF. In DNA, the CDR3 is TGTGCCAGCAGCTTGCGCAGGGGGAATGAGCAGTTCTTC.

This clone turned up a few times. The rearrangement links TRBV27 to TRBJ1-2, with 7 bases fitting TRBD1. Germline loops: CDR1 MNHEY, CDR2 SMNVEV (reference sequence). The CDR3 totals 17 residues. Unmatched junction bases numbered 18, after V lost 6 bases and J lost 5 bases. The CDR3 protein is CASRTLTGDGVTYGYTF. The CDR3 DNA reads TGTGCCAGCAGGACCCTTACAGGGGATGGAGTAACGTATGGCTACACCTTC.

The J gene is TRBJ1-5, the V gene TRBV6-5, with a weak D call TRBD1 (5 bases). CDR1 and CDR2 from the germline V gene are MNHEY and SVGAGI. The CDR3 is 16 residues long. Trimming stripped 0 bases from V and 4 bases from J, with 13 bases between. The CDR3 DNA reads as TGTGCCAGCAGTTACTCGAGTACGGGGGTTAATCAGCCCCAGCATTTT. It specifies CASSYSSTGVNQPQHF.

This clone appeared a few times. In nucleotides, the CDR3 is TGTGCCAGCAGCGGTGGAAGACCCAAACAAGCGGAGACCCAGTACTTC. Its translation is CASSGGRPKQAETQYF. This sequence joins TRBV27 and TRBJ2-5; no firm D call. The V end lost 6 bases, the J end lost 5 bases, and 22 bases lay between the germline ends. The germline gives CDR1 MNHEY, CDR2 SMNVEV (reference sequence). The CDR3 is 16 amino acids.

This clone was observed a handful of times. The V call is TRBV19, the J call TRBJ1-1; TRBD1 is a possible D gene (5 bases). Looked up from germline, CDR1 is LNHDA and CDR2 is SQIVND (reference sequence). The CDR3 is made up of 13 amino acids. Deletions cut 3 bases from V and 4 bases from J, with 9 bases between. The CDR3 DNA follows: TGTGCCAGTAGTATCTGGCAGGGCACTGAAGCTTTCTTT. This codes for CASSIWQGTEAFF. Full variable domain (remainder filled in from reference TRBV19 and TRBJ1-1): DGGITQSPKYLFRKEGQNVTLSCEQNLNHDAMYWYRQDPGQGLRLIYYSQIVNDFQKGDIAEGYSVSREKKESFPLTVTSAQKNPTAFYLCASSIWQGTEAFFGQGTRLTVV.

This clone was observed a handful of times. This chain connects TRBV7-2 to TRBJ2-2, with D maybe TRBD2 (6 bases). Per the germline V gene, CDR1 is SGHTA and CDR2 is FQGNSA. V was pared by 1 base and J by 0 bases, with 9 bases between. CDR3 length: 16 residues. CDR3 protein: CASSLEGGTNTGELFF. DNA of the CDR3: TGTGCCAGCAGCTTAGAAGGCGGGACGAACACCGGGGAGCTGTTTTTT. The complete variable domain, with remaining parts taken from reference TRBV7-2 and TRBJ2-2, reads GAGVSQSPSNKVTEKGKDVELRCDPISGHTALYWYRQSLGQGLEFLIYFQGNSAPDKSGLPSDRFSAERTGGSVSTLTIQRTQQEDSAVYLCASSLEGGTNTGELFFGEGSRLTVL.

This chain joins TRBV21-1 and TRBJ2-5; the D call TRBD1 from the table was never checked on the DNA. TRBV21-1 is termed a pseudogene. The CDR3 loop spans 18 amino acids. The CDR3 DNA follows: TGTGCCAGCAGCAAAGCGGGACACCCTCGGGTTTACCAAGAGACCCAGTACTTC. Protein: CASSKAGHPRVYQETQYF.

Only a few counts were recorded for this clone. The chain is built from TRBV30 and TRBJ1-5; 8 nucleotides match TRBD1. Per the germline V gene, CDR1 is GTSNPN and CDR2 is SVGIG (reference sequence). J gave up 7 bases and V 5 bases, and 1 base lay outside the gene matches. The CDR3 is 11 amino acids. The CDR3 coding sequence is TGTGCCTGGGGACAGGGACAGCCCCAGCATTTT. Protein: CAWGQGQPQHF.

The chain recombines TRBV11-2 with TRBJ2-7; 11 bases are a match to TRBD2. The V segment lost 2 bases and the J segment 6 bases; nucleotides outside the gene matches: 6. This CDR3 comprises 15 residues. In germline, CDR1 is SGHAT, CDR2 FQNNGV. Written as DNA, the CDR3 is TGTGCCAGCAGCTTAATGCGGCTAGCGGGAGGCGAGCAGTACTTC. The encoded protein is CASSLMRLAGGEQYF.

The CDR3 DNA follows: TGTGCCAGCCGTGGGCCTAGCGGGTGGGGTGAGCAGTTCTTC. Protein sequence: CASRGPSGWGEQFF. J is TRBJ2-1 and V is TRBV6-6; 8 bases agree with TRBD2. This CDR3 has 14 amino acids. The germline V gene has CDR1 MNHNY and CDR2 SVGAGI (reference sequence). With V trimmed by 8 bases and J by 9 bases, 12 bases remained unmatched.

The J gene is TRBJ2-1, the V gene TRBV9; D may be TRBD2 (6 bases). Trimming shortened V by 4 bases and J by 4 bases, and 15 bases separated the two germline ends. The CDR3 runs 15 residues. Germline assignment: CDR1 SGDLS and CDR2 YYNGEE. CDR3 DNA sequence: TGTGCCAGCAGCCTAGGTAGCGGAAGTTACAATGAGCAGTTCTTC. It is translated as CASSLGSGSYNEQFF.

This clone was counted a few times. The chain recombines TRBV27 with TRBJ1-1, with 10 bases identical to TRBD1. With V trimmed by 6 bases and J by 3 bases, 7 bases remained unmatched. This CDR3 has 15 amino acids. The germline CDR1 and CDR2 sequences are MNHEY and SMNVEV (reference sequence). The chain's CDR3 is CASRLRQGAHTEAFF. Written as DNA, the CDR3 is TGTGCCAGCAGACTCCGACAGGGGGCGCACACTGAAGCTTTCTTT.

The rearrangement links TRBV11-2 to TRBJ2-2; D remains unclear. V was trimmed by 6 bases and J by 4 bases, leaving 9 bases between them. This CDR3 spans 13 amino acids. Germline assignment: CDR1 SGHAT and CDR2 FQNNGV. Here the CDR3 reads CASRRSRTGELFF. Here the CDR3 DNA reads TGTGCCAGCAGGAGGAGTCGCACCGGGGAGCTGTTTTTT. Full variable domain (rest looked up from reference TRBV11-2 and TRBJ2-2): EAGVAQSPRYKIIEKRQSVAFWCNPISGHATLYWYQQILGQGPKLLIQFQNNGVVDDSQLPKDRFSAERLKGVDSTLKIQPAKLEDSAVYLCASRRSRTGELFFGEGSRLTVL.

A few counts support this clone. The rearrangement uses TRBV7-8 and TRBJ1-5; 7 nucleotides align to TRBD1. Germline values: CDR1 SGHVS, CDR2 FQNEAQ. The trim removed 5 bases at V and 3 bases at J, leaving 4 bases unmatched. The CDR3 totals 14 residues. In nucleotides, the CDR3 is TGTGCCAGCAGCCCGGGACAGTACAATCAGCCCCAGCATTTT. Protein: CASSPGQYNQPQHF.

V usage is TRBV7-6 and J usage is TRBJ2-2, with TRBD2 as a possible D gene (6 bases). CDR1 is SGHVS and CDR2 is FNYEAQ in the germline V gene. This CDR3 contains 16 residues. Trimming cost V 2 bases and J 7 bases, with 17 bases left between them. Here the CDR3 reads CASSLRGGDLYGELFF. The CDR3 coding sequence is TGTGCCAGCAGCTTAAGGGGCGGGGACTTATACGGGGAGCTGTTTTTT.

This clone was counted between two and nine times. CDR3 in DNA: TGTGCCAGCAGCCCTGGCTTGACAGGCCTTTATGGCTACACCTTC. Protein: CASSPGLTGLYGYTF. The rearrangement joins TRBV7-6 to TRBJ1-2; D perhaps matches TRBD1 (6 bases). V was pared by 5 bases and J by 5 bases, with 18 bases between. CDR1 and CDR2 (germline): SGHVS, FNYEAQ. The CDR3 consists of 15 residues.

The DNA for the CDR3 is TGCGCCAGCAGCCAAGGCCTAAAGAACACCGGGGAGCTGTTTTTT. This gives the protein CASSQGLKNTGELFF. The chain uses TRBV4-1 and TRBJ2-2; D unclear. The V gene lost 1 base and the J gene lost 1 base, with 7 bases spanning the gap. Per the germline V gene, CDR1 is MGHRA and CDR2 is YSYEKL. The CDR3 contains 15 residues.

V is TRBV6-6 and J is TRBJ2-7; possibly TRBD2 for D (6 bases). Trimming removed 5 bases at V and 2 bases at J, with 13 bases between. The germline gives CDR1 MNHNY, CDR2 SVGAGI (reference sequence). This CDR3 is built from 14 residues. The CDR3 loop reads CASSLMRGPYEQYF. CDR3 nucleotide sequence: TGTGCCAGCAGTCTAATGCGGGGCCCCTACGAGCAGTACTTC.

This clone was seen only a few times. The chain combines TRBV7-9 with TRBJ2-2, with D possibly TRBD2 on 6 matching bases. This CDR3 region has 17 residues. V was clipped by 0 bases and J by 2 bases, with 13 bases between them. Per the germline V gene, CDR1 is SEHNR and CDR2 is FQNEAQ (reference sequence). CDR3 protein: CASSLAFTGVNTGELFF. In nucleotides, the CDR3 is TGTGCCAGCAGCTTAGCCTTTACGGGGGTTAACACCGGGGAGCTGTTTTTT.

The rearrangement links TRBV15 to TRBJ1-2, with unresolved D. The CDR3 contains 13 residues. Germline V gene lookup returns CDR1 LNHNV and CDR2 YYDKDF (reference sequence). The ends were cut back, 2 bases at V and 6 bases at J, with 10 bases in the middle. CDR3 nucleotides: TGTGCCACCAGCAGAAGGTCCGGGGATGGCTACACCTTC. Translation gives CATSRRSGDGYTF.

This chain links TRBV11-2 with TRBJ1-2; 9 bases are a match to TRBD1. The germline CDR1 and CDR2 sequences are SGHAT and FQNNGV. Germline trimming cut 5 bases from V and 4 bases from J; bases unmatched to any gene: 8. The CDR3 spans 15 residues. The CDR3 bases are TGTGCCAGCAGCGTCGGACAGGGGCTGGTCTATGGCTACACCTTC. It encodes CASSVGQGLVYGYTF.

This clone has more than one count but fewer than ten. The chain links TRBV5-6 to TRBJ1-1, with TRBD1 matching 8 bases. Germline V CDR1 and CDR2: SGHDT, YYEEEE. J was trimmed by 13 bases and V by 3 bases; bases with no gene match: 17. This CDR3 has 15 residues. The CDR3 here is CASSSISTGESFDFF. The CDR3 DNA follows: TGTGCCAGCAGCTCCATATCGACAGGGGAGTCGTTTGATTTCTTT.

The V gene is TRBV29-1, the J gene TRBJ2-3; D unresolved. The CDR3 loop spans 15 amino acids. V shed 3 bases and J shed 2 bases, with 15 bases lying between them. From germline, CDR1 is SQVTM and CDR2 ANQGSEA. CDR3 loop: CSVDGRSLATDTQYF. The CDR3 nucleotides read TGCAGCGTTGATGGTCGGAGTTTAGCCACAGATACGCAGTATTTT.